Following are 14 T cell receptor beta chains from one sample sequenced in a study of vaccination and CD4 T cells after COVID-19. The study sequenced cultured CD4+ T cell DNA using the Oncomine TCR Beta short-read assay. TCRdb passed the PCR reads through MiXCR, listing each CDR3 protein once. Among approximately 11,000 distinct CDR3 sequences listed, about 28% were seen once. Their cognate antigens are unknown. The sample's treatment: roughly 10-day PBMC culture with coronavirus spike peptide pools or control peptides (ViraFEST assay). Sequenced input: CD4+ T cells from blood, cultured in vitro. The origin of the receptors is a human donor who had recovered from COVID-19.

The chain uses TRBV7-8 and TRBJ1-5, with D hard to call. The CDR3 has 16 amino acids. Trimming left V 5 bases short and J 1 base short, with 15 bases between. The germline V gene has CDR1 SGHVS and CDR2 FQNEAQ. The CDR3 sequence: CASSLSRIASNQPQHF. CDR3 nucleotide sequence: TGTGCCAGCAGCCTCTCTCGAATAGCCAGCAATCAGCCCCAGCATTTT.

The chain employs TRBV29-1 and TRBJ1-5; TRBD1 matches 9 bases. Per germline, CDR1 SQVTM and CDR2 ANQGSEA. The J segment lost 3 bases and the V segment lost 6 bases, leaving 9 bases of the junction unmatched. CDR3 length: 15 residues. The CDR3 coding sequence is TGCAGCGTAGTGACAGGGGGGTTTCTCAATCAGCCCCAGCATTTT. This codes for CSVVTGGFLNQPQHF.

V and J are TRBV11-2 and TRBJ1-2; D unclear. Germline values: CDR1 SGHAT, CDR2 FQNNGV. This CDR3 comprises 13 residues. V gave up 4 bases and J gave up 8 bases, with 14 bases separating them. CDR3 bases: TGTGCCAGCAGCTGGCCTGAGGGTGGGGGCTACACCTTC. Amino acids: CASSWPEGGGYTF.

The rearrangement joins TRBV7-3 to TRBJ2-3; 10 nucleotides align to TRBD1. Germline V gene sequence: CDR1 SGHTA, CDR2 FQGTGA. The CDR3 contains 15 residues. J gave up 4 bases and V 4 bases, and 5 bases lay outside the gene matches. As DNA, the CDR3 is TGTGCCAGCAGCTCCCGGACAGGGGGAGCAGATACGCAGTATTTT. This sequence encodes CASSSRTGGADTQYF.

This clonotype was seen once. V and J are TRBV6-2 or TRBV6-3 and TRBJ2-3; tentative D call: TRBD1 (6 bases). Trimming took off 6 bases at V and 6 bases at J, with 16 bases between the two ends. CDR3 length: 14 amino acids. Looked up from germline, CDR1 is MNHEY and CDR2 is SVGEGT. The CDR3 DNA sequence: TGTGCCAGCAGCCCCACTACAGGGAGTGATACGCAGTATTTT. This codes for CASSPTTGSDTQYF.

This clonotype was observed a handful of times. The chain employs TRBV28 and TRBJ1-2; 8 positions agree with TRBD1. The CDR3 covers 13 residues. Unmatched junction bases numbered 7, after V lost 5 bases and J lost 8 bases. Germline V gives CDR1 MDHEN, CDR2 SYDVKM. CDR3 coding DNA: TGTGCCAGCAGTCCCAGGGGGCTGTGGGGCTACACCTTC. It yields the protein CASSPRGLWGYTF.

The rearrangement joins TRBV28 to TRBJ1-2; D may be TRBD1 (5 bases). V was shortened by 8 bases and J by 3 bases, with 7 bases between the two germline ends. Per the germline V gene, CDR1 is MDHEN and CDR2 is SYDVKM. The CDR3 covers 11 residues. The CDR3: CASGGDYGYTF. For the CDR3, the DNA is TGTGCCAGCGGGGGGGACTATGGCTACACCTTC.

This chain uses TRBV28 with TRBJ2-6; no clear D gene. Germline CDR1 is MDHEN and CDR2 is SYDVKM. V was trimmed by 8 bases and J by 0 bases, leaving 8 bases between them. The CDR3 length is 14 residues. The CDR3 region has the DNA TGTGCCAGCCTAAAGAGCTCTGGGGCCAACGTCCTGACTTTC. Protein: CASLKSSGANVLTF.

This chain joins TRBV11-3 and TRBJ2-7; possibly TRBD1 or TRBD2 for D (5 bases each). V lost 2 bases to trimming and J lost 6 bases, with 14 bases between them. Germline V CDR1 and CDR2: SGHNT, YENEEA. CDR3 size: 14 residues. The chain's CDR3 is CASSLLRGAREQYF. CDR3 DNA: TGTGCCAGCAGCTTATTAAGAGGGGCCCGCGAGCAGTACTTC. Combining the CDR3 with reference TRBV11-3 and TRBJ2-7 gives the whole variable domain EAGVVQSPRYKIIEKKQPVAFWCNPISGHNTLYWYLQNLGQGPELLIRYENEEAVDDSQLPKDRFSAERLKGVDSTLKIQPAELGDSAVYLCASSLLRGAREQYFGPGTRLTVT.

This clonotype was seen only a few times. This chain connects TRBV27 to TRBJ2-7, with a possible D match to TRBD2 (6 bases). This CDR3 comprises 15 residues. Germline-derived CDR1 and CDR2 are MNHEY and SMNVEV (reference sequence). The ends were cut back, 1 base at V and 6 bases at J, with 16 bases in the middle. The CDR3 protein is CASSLFPGTPVEQYF. The CDR3 DNA reads as TGTGCCAGCAGTTTATTTCCCGGGACTCCTGTCGAGCAGTACTTC.

V gene TRBV20-1 combines with J gene TRBJ2-7; TRBD1 aligns across 10 bases. Per the germline V gene, CDR1 is DFQATT and CDR2 is SNEGSKA (reference sequence). The CDR3 is 17 residues long. V gave up 6 bases and J gave up 3 bases; unmatched junction bases: 17. CDR3: CSAQRGIRTGGLYEQYF. CDR3 coding DNA: TGCAGTGCCCAACGGGGAATTAGGACAGGGGGGCTCTACGAGCAGTACTTC.

This chain uses TRBV28 with TRBJ2-7, with D possibly TRBD2 on 6 matching bases. Germline CDR1 MDHEN, CDR2 SYDVKM. The CDR3 has 16 residues. Deletions cut 8 bases from V and 3 bases from J, with 23 bases between. In DNA form, the CDR3 reads TGTGCCAGCCACGGCGGCGGGGAAGGTCTGCTCTACGAGCAGTACTTC. It is translated as CASHGGGEGLLYEQYF.

The chain uses TRBV19 and TRBJ1-2, with a tentative D call TRBD1 (5 bases). Germline V gives CDR1 LNHDA, CDR2 SQIVND (reference sequence). The germline V and J ends were trimmed by 6 bases and 1 base, with 15 bases remaining between them. The CDR3 sequence is 15 residues long. The CDR3 nucleotides are TGTGCCAGTAGAAACTCGGGGCGGCGTAACTATGGCTACACCTTC. Its translation is CASRNSGRRNYGYTF.

This clonotype is labeled medium-sized. This chain links TRBV6-1 with TRBJ1-2; D is perhaps TRBD1 (6 bases). The germline CDR1 and CDR2 sequences are MNHNS and SASEGT. The length of the CDR3 is 13 residues. Between the trimmed V and J ends, which lost 6 bases and 6 bases, there was a span of 14 bases. This CDR3 reads CASRRGAVNGYTF. CDR3 DNA: TGTGCCAGCAGGCGGGGGGCGGTGAATGGCTACACCTTC.